This is a list of T cell receptor beta chains from one sample in a study of blood T cell repertoires in COVID-19. Here immunoSEQ multiplex PCR was the method, and the copy in TCRdb shows in-frame clones only, minus some. The sample lists about 300,000 clones, roughly 83% occurring once. Sequencing was carried out using peripheral blood. These receptors originate from a woman in her forties or fifties with acute or convalescent COVID-19. The CDR3 runs from the conserved cysteine through the conserved F or W. The D gene is left open where the match is weak. Expanded clones are given a class, and other clones once, few, many or no size at all.

cdr3_aa: CASSQGPGARGEKLFF
cdr3_nt: TGCGCCAGCAGCCAAGGGCCCGGTGCCAGGGGTGAAAAACTGTTTTTT
v_call: TRBV4-1
d_call: NA
j_call: TRBJ1-4
clone_size: NA

cdr3_aa: CASSDHGASYEQYF
cdr3_nt: TGTGCCAGCAGTGACCACGGAGCCTCCTACGAGCAGTACTTC
v_call: TRBV2
d_call: NA
j_call: TRBJ2-7
clone_size: NA

cdr3_aa: CASSQPTGSEPYEQYF
cdr3_nt: TGCGCCAGCAGCCAACCCACCGGGTCAGAGCCCTACGAGCAGTACTTC
v_call: TRBV4-1
d_call: NA
j_call: TRBJ2-7
clone_size: NA

cdr3_aa: CASSFLVGFGGTEAFF
cdr3_nt: TGTGCCAGCAGCTTTCTCGTAGGGTTCGGGGGAACTGAAGCTTTCTTT
v_call: TRBV7-8
d_call: NA
j_call: TRBJ1-1
clone_size: few

cdr3_aa: CASTQWVGAVYNEQFF
cdr3_nt: TGTGCCAGCACCCAATGGGTGGGAGCCGTCTACAATGAGCAGTTCTTC
v_call: TRBV7-6
d_call: NA
j_call: TRBJ2-1
clone_size: NA

cdr3_aa: CASSIEVGVYVYEQYF
cdr3_nt: TGTGCCAGTAGTATCGAGGTAGGAGTTTACGTCTACGAGCAGTACTTC
v_call: TRBV19
d_call: NA
j_call: TRBJ2-7
clone_size: NA

cdr3_aa: CSASRGGNYGYTF
cdr3_nt: TGCAGTGCTAGTCGGGGGGGAAACTATGGCTACACCTTC
v_call: TRBV20-1
d_call: NA
j_call: TRBJ1-2
clone_size: NA

cdr3_aa: CASSLGGANEQFF
cdr3_nt: TGCGCCAGCAGCTTGGGCGGGGCTAATGAGCAGTTCTTC
v_call: TRBV5-1
d_call: NA
j_call: TRBJ2-1
clone_size: NA

cdr3_aa: CASSLVLGRGPSSEAFF
cdr3_nt: TGTGCCAGCAGCTTAGTCCTAGGCAGGGGGCCTTCCTCTGAAGCTTTCTTT
v_call: TRBV7-2
d_call: TRBD1
j_call: TRBJ1-1
clone_size: once

cdr3_aa: CASSLSVQPQHF
cdr3_nt: TGTGCCAGCAGTCTCTCAGTTCAGCCCCAGCATTTT
v_call: TRBV6-2/TRBV6-3
d_call: NA
j_call: TRBJ1-5
clone_size: NA

cdr3_aa: CASSTLRLSKNIQYF
cdr3_nt: TGTGCCAGTAGTACATTAAGACTTTCCAAAAACATTCAGTACTTC
v_call: TRBV19
d_call: NA
j_call: TRBJ2-4
clone_size: NA

cdr3_aa: CASSSTGYQPQHF
cdr3_nt: TGTGCCAGCAGTTCGACAGGTTATCAGCCCCAGCATTTT
v_call: TRBV27
d_call: NA
j_call: TRBJ1-5
clone_size: NA

cdr3_aa: CASSLIGLAGGLLKAGELFF
cdr3_nt: TGTGCCAGCAGTTTAATTGGCCTAGCGGGAGGACTTTTGAAGGCCGGGGAGCTGTTTTTT
v_call: TRBV27
d_call: TRBD2
j_call: TRBJ2-2
clone_size: few

cdr3_aa: CASSPRRGAAAFF
cdr3_nt: TGTGCCAGCAGTCCGCGCCGGGGTGCGGCAGCTTTCTTT
v_call: TRBV28
d_call: NA
j_call: TRBJ1-1
clone_size: NA

cdr3_aa: CASSSGLAPAGEGNEQFF
cdr3_nt: TGCGCCAGCAGCAGCGGACTGGCCCCAGCGGGAGAGGGCAATGAGCAGTTCTTC
v_call: TRBV5-1
d_call: TRBD2
j_call: TRBJ2-1
clone_size: NA

cdr3_aa: CASSPRGSARGETQYF
cdr3_nt: TGTGCCAGCAGCCCCCGCGGCTCAGCGCGGGGGGAGACCCAGTACTTC
v_call: TRBV7-2
d_call: TRBD2
j_call: TRBJ2-5
clone_size: NA

cdr3_aa: CASSHRRLTDTQYF
cdr3_nt: TGTGCCAGCAGCCATAGGAGACTCACAGATACGCAGTATTTT
v_call: TRBV7-9
d_call: NA
j_call: TRBJ2-3
clone_size: NA